The sequence of this T cell receptor beta chain was determined in a study of PD-1 blockade in classical Hodgkin lymphoma. Study context: Patients were administered nivolumab (3 mg/kg intravenously) every 2 weeks.

Germline V lookup: CDR1 MDHEN, CDR2 SYDVKM. Trimming stripped 3 bases from V and 1 base from J, with 7 bases between. The CDR3 consists of 14 residues. Generated by immunoSEQ multiplex PCR, the TCRdb table keeps only in-frame clones and is missing some. The sample records some 30,000 clones, approximately 70% being singletons. The study, taken as a whole, reports: For complete responders, baseline diversity was comparable to that of newly diagnosed patients.

Every single patient, without exception, relapsed after autologous stem cell transplantation, and brentuximab vedotin exposure varied. Complete response, partial response or progressive disease constituted the best responses recorded. A note on this clone: Its antigen is as yet unknown.

The rearrangement links TRBV28 to TRBJ1-5, with no clear D. The sequence was obtained from a human donor with classical Hodgkin lymphoma. The specimen was peripheral blood mononuclear cells (PBMCs), collected before the second cycle of nivolumab. The CDR3 loop reads CASSLEESNQPQHF. In nucleotides, the CDR3 is TGTGCCAGCAGTTTGGAAGAAAGCAATCAGCCCCAGCATTTT. The entire variable domain, with the rest obtained from reference TRBV28 and TRBJ1-5, is as follows: DVKVTQSSRYLVKRTGEKVFLECVQDMDHENMFWYRQDPGLGLRLIYFSYDVKMKEKGDIPEGYSVSREKKERFSLILESASTNQTSMYLCASSLEESNQPQHFGDGTRLSIL.